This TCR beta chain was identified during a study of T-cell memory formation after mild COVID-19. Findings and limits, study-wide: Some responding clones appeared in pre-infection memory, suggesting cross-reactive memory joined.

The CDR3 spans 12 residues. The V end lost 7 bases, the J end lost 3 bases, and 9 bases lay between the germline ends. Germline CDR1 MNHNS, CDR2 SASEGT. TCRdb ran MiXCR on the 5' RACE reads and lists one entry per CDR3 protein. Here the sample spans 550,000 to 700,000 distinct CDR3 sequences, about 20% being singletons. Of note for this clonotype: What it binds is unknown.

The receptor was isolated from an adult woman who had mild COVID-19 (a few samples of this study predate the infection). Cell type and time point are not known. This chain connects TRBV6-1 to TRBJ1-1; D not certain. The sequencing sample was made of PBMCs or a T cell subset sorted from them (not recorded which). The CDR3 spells CASIRSYTEAFF. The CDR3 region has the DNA TGTGCCAGCATCCGCAGTTACACTGAAGCTTTCTTT.